The rows below give T cell receptor beta chains drawn from one sample of a study of cytomegalovirus exposure and HLA in healthy donors. TCRdb keeps only in-frame clones here, not all; method: immunoSEQ multiplex PCR. The data hold a few hundred thousand clones, with about 66% observed a single time. Sequencing used PBMCs. The receptors here all came from a female donor in good health and CMV-seronegative. Each CDR3 is given with its conserved first and last residue. A D gene is named only where the DNA matches it firmly. Size is omitted from some rows. Given values are once, few, many or a class for expanded clones.

size: NA; D: NA; V: TRBV6-5; J: TRBJ1-5; CDR3: CASSSHGIQPQHF; DNA: TGTGCCAGCAGTTCTCACGGGATACAGCCCCAGCATTTT
size: NA; D: NA; V: TRBV13; J: TRBJ2-5; CDR3: CASSSTSGEETQYF; DNA: TGTGCCAGCAGTTCGACCTCAGGGGAGGAGACCCAGTACTTC
size: few; D: NA; V: TRBV28; J: TRBJ2-1; CDR3: CASSFDQSQYNEQFF; DNA: TGTGCCAGCAGTTTTGATCAGTCGCAGTACAATGAGCAGTTCTTC
size: NA; D: NA; V: TRBV23-1; J: TRBJ2-2; CDR3: CASSQSQGSNTGELFF; DNA: TGCGCCAGCAGTCAATCTCAGGGATCGAACACCGGGGAGCTGTTTTTT
size: NA; D: TRBD2; V: TRBV27; J: TRBJ2-1; CDR3: CASSFRGLAGGNEQFF; DNA: TGTGCCAGCAGTTTCCGAGGTCTAGCGGGGGGCAATGAGCAGTTCTTC
size: NA; D: NA; V: TRBV19; J: TRBJ2-6; CDR3: CASSISLTTIVSGANVLTF; DNA: TGTGCCAGTAGTATCTCGCTCACTACGATCGTCTCTGGGGCCAACGTCCTGACTTTC
size: once; D: NA; V: TRBV10-1; J: TRBJ2-7; CDR3: CASSASWGDVYEQYF; DNA: TGCGCCAGCAGTGCGTCCTGGGGGGACGTTTACGAGCAGTACTTC
size: few; D: NA; V: TRBV6-5; J: TRBJ1-4; CDR3: CAIPGKLFF; DNA: TGTGCCATCCCCGGAAAACTGTTTTTT
size: few; D: NA; V: TRBV10-2; J: TRBJ1-2; CDR3: CASSENREGYTF; DNA: TGCGCCAGCAGTGAGAACAGGGAAGGCTACACCTTC
size: NA; D: NA; V: TRBV2; J: TRBJ2-3; CDR3: CASTYSTDTQYF; DNA: TGTGCCAGCACGTATAGCACAGATACGCAGTATTTT
size: NA; D: TRBD1; V: TRBV6-1; J: TRBJ1-2; CDR3: CASTPSGGAGGYTF; DNA: TGTGCCAGCACACCCTCAGGGGGCGCGGGTGGCTACACCTTC
size: few; D: TRBD1; V: TRBV5-6; J: TRBJ1-2; CDR3: CASTDRGVYGYTF; DNA: TGTGCCAGCACAGACAGGGGGGTCTATGGCTACACCTTC
size: NA; D: NA; V: TRBV5-1; J: TRBJ2-7; CDR3: CASRIGAGIAYEQYF; DNA: TGCGCCAGCAGAATCGGAGCAGGGATCGCCTACGAGCAGTACTTC
size: NA; D: NA; V: TRBV30; J: TRBJ2-1; CDR3: CAWSESNEQFF; DNA: TGTGCCTGGAGCGAGAGCAATGAGCAGTTCTTC